This passage covers 31 T cell receptor beta chains from one sample sequenced in a study of cytomegalovirus exposure and HLA in healthy donors. The PCR had 60 Vbeta and 13 Jbeta primers. Profiling relied on immunoSEQ multiplex PCR, and the TCRdb table lists in-frame clones only, not all of them. The data show 190,000 or so clones, 83% seen once. Material for sequencing was PBMCs. The receptors come from a man aged 50-59 years in good health and CMV-seronegative.

This chain joins TRBV29-1 and TRBJ2-5; the match to TRBD2 covers 12 bases. V gave up 4 bases and J gave up 5 bases; unmatched junction bases: 14. This CDR3 contains 17 residues. Germline assignment: CDR1 SQVTM and CDR2 ANQGSEA. The CDR3 coding sequence is TGCAGCGTTGGCCGTCTAGCGGGGGGGCCTTCGGATGAGACCCAGTACTTC. This translates into CSVGRLAGGPSDETQYF. The whole variable domain, filled in from reference TRBV29-1 and TRBJ2-5, reads SAVISQKPSRDICQRGTSLTIQCQVDSQVTMMFWYRQQPGQSLTLIATANQGSEATYESGFVIDKFPISRPNLTFSTLTVSNMSPEDSSIYLCSVGRLAGGPSDETQYFGPGTRLLVL.

The chain combines TRBV6-5 with TRBJ1-1; 7 bases fit TRBD1. The CDR3 covers 14 residues. With 6 bases clipped from V and 4 bases from J, the junction kept 8 bases outside the gene matches. CDR1 MNHEY and CDR2 SVGAGI come from the germline V gene. CDR3 residues: CASREGQKITEAFF. The CDR3 DNA reads TGTGCCAGCAGAGAGGGACAGAAAATCACTGAAGCTTTCTTT.

The table lists this clone with a few counts. The chain joins TRBV27 to TRBJ2-1; weak D call: TRBD2 (7 bases). CDR1 is MNHEY and CDR2 is SMNVEV in the germline V gene (reference sequence). The CDR3 has 16 residues. Trimming left V 4 bases short and J 6 bases short, with 19 bases between. As DNA, the CDR3 is TGTGCCAGCAGTTCAACAGGGCTTGGGAGGGCCAATGAGCAGTTCTTC. Translation gives CASSSTGLGRANEQFF.

The chain carries TRBV19 and TRBJ1-5, with D unclear. Germline-derived CDR1 and CDR2 are LNHDA and SQIVND (reference sequence). This CDR3 contains 14 residues. Trimming cost V 10 bases and J 4 bases, with 17 bases left between them. CDR3 region: CATTRRGGNQPQHF. The CDR3 DNA reads as TGTGCCACGACACGGCGGGGAGGGAATCAGCCCCAGCATTTT.

This sequence joins TRBV2 and TRBJ2-1, with D possibly matching TRBD2 (5 bases). CDR1 and CDR2 from the germline V gene are SNHLY and FYNNEI. The V end was cut by 4 bases, the J end by 9 bases, with 16 bases between. This CDR3 comprises 14 residues. The CDR3 loop is CASSVSRGSGEQFF. The DNA for the CDR3 is TGTGCCAGCAGTGTCTCCCGGGGTTCGGGTGAGCAGTTCTTC.

The chain links TRBV7-9 to TRBJ2-7; 8 bases align to TRBD1. The ends lost 3 bases at V and 2 bases at J; junction bases unmatched: 6. CDR1 is SEHNR, CDR2 FQNEAQ, per germline (reference sequence). The CDR3 contains 15 residues. CDR3 nucleotides: TGTGCCAGCAGCTTCGACACAGGGGGTGCCTACGAGCAGTACTTC. Translation gives CASSFDTGGAYEQYF.

The chain carries TRBV19 and TRBJ2-5, with a weak D call TRBD2 (6 bases). The CDR3 is made up of 14 amino acids. Germline V gene data show CDR1 as LNHDA and CDR2 as SQIVND (reference sequence). Trimming removed 8 bases from V and 1 base from J, with 14 bases in between. The CDR3 sequence: CASSRPGLQETQYF. CDR3 bases: TGTGCCAGTTCCAGGCCGGGACTCCAAGAGACCCAGTACTTC.

The chain has TRBV28 and TRBJ1-5; TRBD1 matches 7 bases. Per the germline V gene, CDR1 is MDHEN and CDR2 is SYDVKM. V dropped 5 bases and J dropped 5; count of bases not matched to a gene: 12. The CDR3 is 16 amino acids. The CDR3 DNA reads as TGTGCCAGCAGTCTAGGGGGCATCCCATCATATCAGCCCCAGCATTTT. The encoded protein is CASSLGGIPSYQPQHF.

This clone was recorded once. The gene calls are TRBV29-1 and TRBJ1-2, with 7 bases lining up with TRBD1. With 5 bases clipped from V and 2 bases from J, the junction kept 8 bases outside the gene matches. The CDR3 extends over 14 amino acids. The germline CDR1 and CDR2 sequences are SQVTM and ANQGSEA. DNA for the CDR3: TGCAGCGTTAGTCTAACAGGGGCGAACTATGGCTACACCTTC. This encodes CSVSLTGANYGYTF. The full variable domain, completed using reference TRBV29-1 and TRBJ1-2, is SAVISQKPSRDICQRGTSLTIQCQVDSQVTMMFWYRQQPGQSLTLIATANQGSEATYESGFVIDKFPISRPNLTFSTLTVSNMSPEDSSIYLCSVSLTGANYGYTFGSGTRLTVV.

J is TRBJ1-5 and V is TRBV19, with a tentative D call TRBD1 (6 bases). The length of the CDR3 is 15 residues. V lost 6 bases and J 0 bases, leaving 12 bases between the germline ends. Germline CDR1 LNHDA, CDR2 SQIVND (reference sequence). The CDR3 here is CASRPRGVSNQPQHF. The CDR3 region has the DNA TGTGCCAGTAGACCCAGGGGAGTTAGCAATCAGCCCCAGCATTTT.

In its sample, this clone was seen a few times. J is TRBJ2-5 and V is TRBV2; 8 bases map to TRBD1. Germline loops: CDR1 SNHLY, CDR2 FYNNEI. J gave up 1 base and V 4 bases, and 2 bases lay outside the gene matches. The CDR3 is 14 residues long. The CDR3 DNA follows: TGTGCCAGCAGTGGGGACAGGCTCCAAGAGACCCAGTACTTC. Its translation: CASSGDRLQETQYF.

The chain is built from TRBV12-1 and TRBJ2-1; TRBD2 is taken as the D call from the table, unchecked against the DNA. TRBV12-1 is a listed pseudogene. This CDR3 has 17 amino acids. The DNA for the CDR3 is TGTGCCAGCAGTGTAGCGGGAGGGTGGAGCTCCTACAATGAGCAGTTCTTC. This translates into CASSVAGGWSSYNEQFF.

The V gene is TRBV6-1, the J gene TRBJ2-7; tentatively, D is TRBD1 (5 bases). Germline V gene sequence: CDR1 MNHNS, CDR2 SASEGT. V was pared by 2 bases and J by 6 bases, with 14 bases between. This CDR3 spans 14 amino acids. CDR3 DNA: TGTGCCAGCAGTGAATCTGGATTTCAGGGCGAGCAGTACTTC. Translating it yields CASSESGFQGEQYF.

CDR3 residues: CASSPQDRINGYTF. CDR3 in DNA: TGTGCCAGTAGTCCCCAGGACAGGATAAATGGCTACACCTTC. The rearrangement joins TRBV19 to TRBJ1-2; 7 nucleotides match TRBD1. Germline CDR1 and CDR2: LNHDA and SQIVND (reference sequence). CDR3 length equals 14 residues. The V segment lost 5 bases and the J segment 6 bases; nucleotides outside the gene matches: 9.

The CDR3: CASSEYGSGQGRTEAFF. CDR3 coding DNA: TGTGCCAGCAGTGAATATGGGTCGGGTCAGGGGAGAACTGAAGCTTTCTTT. The chain is built from TRBV25-1 and TRBJ1-1; possibly TRBD1 for D (6 bases). Germline-derived CDR1 and CDR2 are MGHDK and SYGVNS. V lost 0 bases and J lost 5, with 19 bases in between. The CDR3 contains 17 residues. Looking up the rest from reference TRBV25-1 and TRBJ1-1 gives the full variable domain: EADIYQTPRYLVIGTGKKITLECSQTMGHDKMYWYQQDPGMELHLIHYSYGVNSTEKGDLSSESTVSRIRTEHFPLTLESARPSHTSQYLCASSEYGSGQGRTEAFFGQGTRLTVV.

The chain carries TRBV28 and TRBJ2-7, with D maybe TRBD1 (5 bases). This CDR3 region has 14 residues. CDR1 is MDHEN, CDR2 SYDVKM, per germline. V lost 3 bases to trimming and J lost 2 bases, with 11 bases between them. CDR3 nucleotide sequence: TGTGCCAGCAGTTTTTCAGGCAGGGCCTACGAGCAGTACTTC. It yields the protein CASSFSGRAYEQYF.

In nucleotides, the CDR3 is TGTGCCAGCAGCCCCACGGGGTCTGGGGGGAAACTGTTTTTT. It encodes CASSPTGSGGKLFF. The chain combines TRBV25-1 with TRBJ1-4, with D possibly TRBD1 on 5 matching bases. CDR1 is MGHDK and CDR2 is SYGVNS in the germline V gene. This CDR3 is 14 amino acids long. V was shortened by 6 bases and J by 11 bases, with 19 bases between the two germline ends.

This clone has more than one count but fewer than ten. The chain has TRBV2 and TRBJ1-1, with TRBD1 matching 7 bases. The CDR3 totals 15 residues. V lost 8 bases to trimming and J lost 0 bases; unmatched junction nucleotides: 9. In germline, CDR1 is SNHLY, CDR2 FYNNEI. The CDR3 region has the DNA TGTGCCAGCTGCCGGGACAGCTACATGAACACTGAAGCTTTCTTT. Residues: CASCRDSYMNTEAFF.

The chain has TRBV15 and TRBJ2-5; D remains ambiguous. V was clipped by 5 bases and J by 0 bases, with 7 bases between them. Germline assignment: CDR1 LNHNV and CDR2 YYDKDF (reference sequence). The CDR3 runs to 13 residues. The CDR3 region is CATSPRHQETQYF. The CDR3 coding sequence is TGTGCCACCAGCCCCAGGCACCAAGAGACCCAGTACTTC.

The chain couples TRBV11-2 to TRBJ2-2, with a weak D call TRBD2 (6 bases). CDR1 is SGHAT and CDR2 is FQNNGV in the germline V gene. V was shortened by 2 bases and J by 5 bases, with 12 bases between the two germline ends. The CDR3 loop spans 15 amino acids. In DNA, the CDR3 is TGTGCCAGCAGCTTATCTCTAGCGTTAACCGGGGAGCTGTTTTTT. The encoded protein is CASSLSLALTGELFF.

The rearrangement joins TRBV5-1 to TRBJ2-5, with a tentative D call TRBD1 (5 bases). The CDR3 has 14 residues. Trimming took 6 bases from V and 5 from J, leaving 17 bases between them. CDR1 and CDR2 from the germline V gene are SGHRS and YFSETQ. CDR3 sequence reads: CASKEGAAGETQYF. CDR3 nucleotides: TGCGCCAGCAAGGAAGGGGCCGCCGGGGAGACCCAGTACTTC.

This clone was observed a single time. Written as DNA, the CDR3 is TGTGCCAGCAGCTTAATCGGAGGCGAGAGTTACTACGAGCAGTACTTC. This translates into CASSLIGGESYYEQYF. The chain has TRBV11-2 and TRBJ2-7, with a tentative D call TRBD2 (5 bases). V was cut by 2 bases and J by 3 bases, with 17 bases left in between. The germline gives CDR1 SGHAT, CDR2 FQNNGV. The CDR3 extends over 16 amino acids.

This chain uses TRBV4-1 with TRBJ2-7; possibly TRBD1 for D (5 bases). Trimming shortened V by 6 bases and J by 0 bases, and 12 bases separated the two germline ends. The CDR3 extends over 14 amino acids. Germline assignment: CDR1 MGHRA and CDR2 YSYEKL. The CDR3 reads CASSRQSNSYEQYF. Written as DNA, the CDR3 is TGCGCCAGCAGTAGACAGAGTAACTCCTACGAGCAGTACTTC.

This sequence joins TRBV2 and TRBJ1-6, with 8 bases identical to TRBD1. Germline CDR1 and CDR2: SNHLY and FYNNEI. Losses at the gene ends were 7 bases for V and 10 bases for J; bases not matched to a gene: 9. The CDR3 contains 14 residues. CDR3 residues: CASIGTGGNSPLHF. For the CDR3, the DNA is TGTGCCAGCATAGGTACAGGGGGAAACTCACCCCTCCACTTT.

In the case of this clone: Its ends do not fully match the called genes, so a read error is possible. In DNA form, the CDR3 reads TGTGCCAGCAGCTTGGGGCAAGGAAGGGGCTACCCCTTC. Translating it yields CASSLGQGRGYPF. This chain uses TRBV5-6 with TRBJ1-2; perhaps TRBD1 as D (5 bases). Germline V CDR1 and CDR2: SGHDT, YYEEEE. The CDR3 totals 13 residues. Full variable domain (rest looked up from reference TRBV5-6 and TRBJ1-2): DAGVTQSPTHLIKTRGQQVTLRCSPKSGHDTVSWYQQALGQGPQFIFQYYEEEERQRGNFPDRFSGHQFPNYSSELNVNALLLGDSALYLCASSLGQGRGYPFGSGTRLTVV.

This clone was counted only a few times. This sequence joins TRBV10-2 and TRBJ2-7; 9 positions match TRBD2. The CDR3 runs to 15 residues. The V segment lost 8 bases and the J segment 7 bases; nucleotides outside the gene matches: 15. Per germline, CDR1 WSHSY and CDR2 SAAADI. The chain's CDR3 is CASGESGGPGREQYF. CDR3 in DNA: TGCGCCAGCGGGGAAAGCGGGGGGCCGGGGAGGGAGCAGTACTTC.

The chain joins TRBV19 to TRBJ2-6; no clear D gene. V shed 2 bases and J shed 2 bases, with 7 bases lying between them. The CDR3 consists of 15 residues. Germline CDR1 is LNHDA and CDR2 is SQIVND (reference sequence). The CDR3 nucleotides are TGTGCCAGTAGTATACAACTTGCTGGGGCCAACGTCCTGACTTTC. As protein: CASSIQLAGANVLTF.

In DNA, the CDR3 is TGCGCCAGCAGCTTGGAACTAGCCCGGCTCGGGAATGAGCAGTTCTTC. This translates into CASSLELARLGNEQFF. V gene TRBV5-1 combines with J gene TRBJ2-1; a possible D gene is TRBD2 (6 bases). CDR1 and CDR2 from the germline V gene are SGHRS and YFSETQ. This CDR3 is built from 16 residues. Trimming took 0 bases from V and 7 from J, leaving 17 bases between them.

This clone was detected a few times. This chain connects TRBV7-9 to TRBJ1-1; 9 bases are shared with TRBD1. This CDR3 has 15 residues. The ends lost 1 base at V and 3 bases at J; junction bases unmatched: 3. CDR1 and CDR2 from the germline V gene are SEHNR and FQNEAQ (reference sequence). CDR3 residues: CASSLGDRVYTEAFF. In DNA form, the CDR3 reads TGTGCCAGCAGCTTAGGGGACAGGGTGTACACTGAAGCTTTCTTT.

The CDR3 protein is CASSLPQGARHEAFF. In DNA, the CDR3 is TGTGCCAGCAGCCTACCACAGGGGGCGCGCCATGAAGCTTTCTTT. V gene TRBV7-9 combines with J gene TRBJ1-1; 9 bases line up with TRBD1. CDR3 size: 15 residues. Germline CDR1 is SEHNR and CDR2 is FQNEAQ (reference sequence). V dropped 5 bases and J dropped 7; count of bases not matched to a gene: 11.

This clone was recorded once. The chain couples TRBV11-2 to TRBJ1-2; possible D gene TRBD1, 6 bases. The germline V and J ends were trimmed by 10 bases and 7 bases, with 28 bases remaining between them. From germline, CDR1 is SGHAT and CDR2 FQNNGV. The length of the CDR3 is 16 residues. CDR3 sequence reads: CATRTKAGGREGGYTF. CDR3 nucleotide sequence: TGTGCCACCCGAACTAAGGCCGGGGGGCGGGAGGGTGGCTACACCTTC.